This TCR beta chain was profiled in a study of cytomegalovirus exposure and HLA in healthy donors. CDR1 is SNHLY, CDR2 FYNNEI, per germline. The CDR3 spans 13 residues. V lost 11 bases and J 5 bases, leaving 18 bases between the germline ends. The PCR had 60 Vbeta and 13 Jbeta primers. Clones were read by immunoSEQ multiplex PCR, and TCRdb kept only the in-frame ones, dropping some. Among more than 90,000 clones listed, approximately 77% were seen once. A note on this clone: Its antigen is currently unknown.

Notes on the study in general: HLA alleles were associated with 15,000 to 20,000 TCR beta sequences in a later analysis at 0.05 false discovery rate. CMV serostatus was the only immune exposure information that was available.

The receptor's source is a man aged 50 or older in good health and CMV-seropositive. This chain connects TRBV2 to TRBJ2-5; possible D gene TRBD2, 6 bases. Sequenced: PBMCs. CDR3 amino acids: CASTTGGGETQYF. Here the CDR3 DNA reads TGTGCCTCCACCACGGGTGGGGGGGAGACCCAGTACTTC.